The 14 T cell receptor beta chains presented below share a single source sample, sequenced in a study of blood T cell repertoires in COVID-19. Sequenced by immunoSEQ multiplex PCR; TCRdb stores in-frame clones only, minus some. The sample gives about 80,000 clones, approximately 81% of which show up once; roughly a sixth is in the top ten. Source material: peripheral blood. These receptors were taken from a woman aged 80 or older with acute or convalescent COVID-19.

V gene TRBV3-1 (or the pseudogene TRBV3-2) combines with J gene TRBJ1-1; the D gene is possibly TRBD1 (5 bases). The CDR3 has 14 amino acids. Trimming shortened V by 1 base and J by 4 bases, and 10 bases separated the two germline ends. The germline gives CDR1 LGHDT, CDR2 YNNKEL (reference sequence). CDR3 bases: TGTGCCAGCAGCCAAGGACAGAGTAGCACTGAAGCTTTCTTT. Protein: CASSQGQSSTEAFF.

CDR3 nucleotides: TGTGCCAGCAGTGAAGGGAGACAGGGTGCGTCAGGCTACACCTTC. As protein: CASSEGRQGASGYTF. This chain uses TRBV6-1 with TRBJ1-2; 7 nucleotides line up with TRBD1. The ends lost 1 base at V and 8 bases at J; junction bases unmatched: 10. Looked up from germline, CDR1 is MNHNS and CDR2 is SASEGT. The CDR3 has 15 residues.

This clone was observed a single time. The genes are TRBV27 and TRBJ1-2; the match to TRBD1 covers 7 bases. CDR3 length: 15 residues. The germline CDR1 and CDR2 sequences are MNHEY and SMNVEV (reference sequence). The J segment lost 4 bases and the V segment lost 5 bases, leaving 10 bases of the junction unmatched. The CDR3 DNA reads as TGTGCCAGCAGTCCAAGAGGGGGCTACGGCTATGGCTACACCTTC. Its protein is CASSPRGGYGYGYTF.

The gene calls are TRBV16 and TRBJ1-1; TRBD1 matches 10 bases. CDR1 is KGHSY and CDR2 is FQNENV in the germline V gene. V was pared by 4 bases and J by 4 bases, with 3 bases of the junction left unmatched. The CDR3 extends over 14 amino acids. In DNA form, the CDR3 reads TGTGCCAGCAGCCCGCGGACAGGGGGCACTGAAGCTTTCTTT. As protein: CASSPRTGGTEAFF.

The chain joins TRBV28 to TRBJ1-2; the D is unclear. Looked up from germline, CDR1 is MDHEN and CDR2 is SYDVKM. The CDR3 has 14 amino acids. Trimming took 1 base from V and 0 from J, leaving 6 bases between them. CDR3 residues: CASSLLVPNYGYTF. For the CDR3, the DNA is TGTGCCAGCAGTTTATTAGTCCCTAACTATGGCTACACCTTC.

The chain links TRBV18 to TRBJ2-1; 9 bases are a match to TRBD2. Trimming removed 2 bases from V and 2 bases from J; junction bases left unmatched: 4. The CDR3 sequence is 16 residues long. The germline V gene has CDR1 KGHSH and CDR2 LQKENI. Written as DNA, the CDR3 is TGTGCCAGCTCACCAAAGACTAGCGGAGCCTACAATGAGCAGTTCTTC. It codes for CASSPKTSGAYNEQFF.

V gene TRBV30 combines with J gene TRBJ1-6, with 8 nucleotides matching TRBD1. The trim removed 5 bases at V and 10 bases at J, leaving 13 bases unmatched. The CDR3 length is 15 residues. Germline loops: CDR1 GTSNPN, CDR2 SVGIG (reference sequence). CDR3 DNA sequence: TGTGCCTGGGCAAGCAAGGACAGGGTGGGGTCACCCCTCCACTTT. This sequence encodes CAWASKDRVGSPLHF.

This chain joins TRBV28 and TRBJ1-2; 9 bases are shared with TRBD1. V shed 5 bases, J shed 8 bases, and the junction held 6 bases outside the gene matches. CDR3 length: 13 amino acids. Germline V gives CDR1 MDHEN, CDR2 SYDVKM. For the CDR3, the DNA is TGTGCCAGCAGTACATGGGACAGGGCGGGCTACACCTTC. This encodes CASSTWDRAGYTF.

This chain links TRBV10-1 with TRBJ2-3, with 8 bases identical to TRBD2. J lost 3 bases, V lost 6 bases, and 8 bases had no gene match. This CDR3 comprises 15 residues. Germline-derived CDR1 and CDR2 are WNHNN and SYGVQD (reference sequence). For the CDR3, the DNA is TGCGCCAGCAGCGACCGGAGCGGGGGAACAGATACGCAGTATTTT. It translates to CASSDRSGGTDTQYF.

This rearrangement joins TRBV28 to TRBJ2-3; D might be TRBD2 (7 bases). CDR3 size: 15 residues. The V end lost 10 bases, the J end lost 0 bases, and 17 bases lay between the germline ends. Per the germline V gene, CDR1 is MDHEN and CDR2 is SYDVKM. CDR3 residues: CATKRGGASTDTQYF. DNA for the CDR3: TGTGCCACCAAGAGGGGGGGGGCTAGCACAGATACGCAGTATTTT.

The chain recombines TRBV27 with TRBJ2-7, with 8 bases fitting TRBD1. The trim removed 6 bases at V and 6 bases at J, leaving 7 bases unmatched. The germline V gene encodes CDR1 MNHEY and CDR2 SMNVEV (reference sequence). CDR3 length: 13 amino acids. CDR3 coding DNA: TGTGCCAGCAGAACTTTTCAGGGGGCCGAGCAGTACTTC. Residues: CASRTFQGAEQYF.

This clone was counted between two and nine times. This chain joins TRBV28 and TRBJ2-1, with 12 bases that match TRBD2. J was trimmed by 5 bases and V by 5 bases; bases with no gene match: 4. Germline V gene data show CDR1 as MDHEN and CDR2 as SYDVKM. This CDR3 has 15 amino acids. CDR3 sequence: CASSHRTSGDNEQFF. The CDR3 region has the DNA TGTGCCAGCAGTCACAGGACTAGCGGGGACAATGAGCAGTTCTTC. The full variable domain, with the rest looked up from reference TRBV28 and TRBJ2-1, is DVKVTQSSRYLVKRTGEKVFLECVQDMDHENMFWYRQDPGLGLRLIYFSYDVKMKEKGDIPEGYSVSREKKERFSLILESASTNQTSMYLCASSHRTSGDNEQFFGPGTRLTVL.

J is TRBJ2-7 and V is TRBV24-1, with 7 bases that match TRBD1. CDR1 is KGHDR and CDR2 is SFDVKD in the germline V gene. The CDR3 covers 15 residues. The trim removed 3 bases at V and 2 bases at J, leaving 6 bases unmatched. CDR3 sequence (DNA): TGTGCCACCAGTGATCCGGGACAGTCACCCTACGAGCAGTACTTC. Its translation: CATSDPGQSPYEQYF.

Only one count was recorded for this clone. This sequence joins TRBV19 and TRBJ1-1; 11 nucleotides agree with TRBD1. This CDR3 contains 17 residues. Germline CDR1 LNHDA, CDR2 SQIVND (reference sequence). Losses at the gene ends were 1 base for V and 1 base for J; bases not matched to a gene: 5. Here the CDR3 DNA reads TGTGCCAGTAGTATAGTGGGACAGGGGGAGGCGAACACTGAAGCTTTCTTT. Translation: CASSIVGQGEANTEAFF.